The entry below describes one T cell receptor (beta chain). Under the authors' procedure: Counts of nucleated cells, estimated from reference gene primer amplification, were obtained. Sequenced by immunoSEQ multiplex PCR; TCRdb stores in-frame clones only, minus some. V and J calls and clone size are copied from that table; D and trimming were computed from the DNA. The sample has about 340,000 clones; roughly 90% are singletons. The data were taken from a study of blood T cell repertoires in COVID-19. About the study: Samples taken during acute and convalescent COVID-19 were collected in the United States, Italy and Spain. The analysed material was cDNA or gDNA that came from T cells, B-cell-depleted T cells, or PBMCs.

A Seattle source enrolled patients during active infection and followed them longitudinally. Sequencing input: peripheral blood. The clonotype comes from a woman in her 70s with COVID-19, enrolled during active disease.

CDR3 in DNA: TGTGCCACCAGTGATCAGATAACCTACGAGCAGTACTTC. This sequence encodes CATSDQITYEQYF. The chain has TRBV24-1 and TRBJ2-7; D unclear. CDR1 is KGHDR and CDR2 is SFDVKD in the germline V gene. Between the trimmed V and J ends, which lost 3 bases and 2 bases, there was a span of 7 bases. The CDR3 runs 13 residues.